These 22 T cell receptor beta chains share one sample of origin, sequenced in a study of blood T cell repertoires in COVID-19. Clones were read by immunoSEQ multiplex PCR, and TCRdb kept only the in-frame ones, dropping some. The table shows over 200,000 clones, with 80% occurring only once. The sample taken for sequencing was peripheral blood. The receptors here all came from a human donor in a cohort sampled during active COVID-19.

The V call is TRBV3-1 (or the pseudogene TRBV3-2), the J call TRBJ2-7, with 14 bases matching TRBD2. CDR3 length: 18 amino acids. From germline, CDR1 is LGHDT and CDR2 YNNKEL (reference sequence). V shed 1 base, J shed 2 bases, and the junction held 7 bases outside the gene matches. The CDR3 spells CASSQGYRTSGGTYEQYF. In DNA form, the CDR3 reads TGTGCCAGCAGCCAAGGATATCGGACTAGCGGGGGGACCTACGAGCAGTACTTC.

This clone was observed once. This chain uses TRBV5-4 with TRBJ1-3; 9 bases match TRBD1. The CDR3 length is 14 residues. J lost 7 bases, V lost 3 bases, and 5 bases had no gene match. The V gene's germline CDR1 is SGHNT and CDR2 YYREEE (reference sequence). The CDR3 DNA sequence: TGTGCCAGCAGCTATACAGGGGGCGGCAACACCATATATTTT. It specifies CASSYTGGGNTIYF.

This clone has only a few counts. The genes are TRBV4-3 and TRBJ1-3; no clear D. Trimming shortened V by 3 bases and J by 0 bases, and 18 bases separated the two germline ends. CDR3 length: 18 residues. The germline CDR1 and CDR2 sequences are LGHNA and YSLEER. The CDR3 sequence is CASSQTAPTASSGNTIYF. DNA of the CDR3: TGCGCCAGCAGCCAGACCGCCCCGACGGCTAGCTCTGGAAACACCATATATTTT.

V is TRBV28 and J is TRBJ2-3, with TRBD2 identical over 9 bases. This CDR3 has 16 amino acids. The J segment lost 1 base and the V segment lost 3 bases, leaving 5 bases of the junction unmatched. The germline V gene has CDR1 MDHEN and CDR2 SYDVKM. CDR3 in DNA: TGTGCCAGCAGTTTCCCGACTAGCGGACGCACAGATACGCAGTATTTT. It is translated as CASSFPTSGRTDTQYF. Filled out from reference TRBV28 and TRBJ2-3, the complete variable domain reads DVKVTQSSRYLVKRTGEKVFLECVQDMDHENMFWYRQDPGLGLRLIYFSYDVKMKEKGDIPEGYSVSREKKERFSLILESASTNQTSMYLCASSFPTSGRTDTQYFGPGTRLTVL.

The gene calls are TRBV7-6 and TRBJ1-5; weak D call: TRBD1 (5 bases). The length of the CDR3 is 15 residues. V dropped 8 bases and J dropped 1 base, with 15 bases sitting between them. Germline-derived CDR1 and CDR2 are SGHVS and FNYEAQ. CDR3 protein: CASGPTVLSNQPQHF. The CDR3 region has the DNA TGTGCCAGCGGGCCGACAGTGTTGAGCAATCAGCCCCAGCATTTT.

The chain links TRBV19 to TRBJ1-1; D uncertain. The V gene lost 5 bases and the J gene lost 11 bases, with 15 bases spanning the gap. The CDR3 has 12 amino acids. CDR1 LNHDA and CDR2 SQIVND come from the germline V gene (reference sequence). CDR3 amino acids: CASSQTRLEAFF. In DNA, the CDR3 is TGTGCCAGTAGTCAGACACGTTTAGAGGCTTTCTTT.

The genes are TRBV27 and TRBJ1-5; D ambiguous. The CDR3 is made up of 11 amino acids. The germline gives CDR1 MNHEY, CDR2 SMNVEV (reference sequence). Trimming removed 7 bases at V and 4 bases at J, with 5 bases between. DNA of the CDR3: TGTGCCAGCACCCGTAATCAGCCCCAGCATTTT. It codes for CASTRNQPQHF.

J is TRBJ1-1 and V is TRBV14, with D possibly TRBD1 on 5 matching bases. This CDR3 has 13 amino acids. Germline assignment: CDR1 SGHDN and CDR2 FVKESK. Trimming took 4 bases from V and 0 from J, leaving 6 bases between them. The CDR3 protein is CASSPRVNTEAFF. CDR3 coding DNA: TGTGCCAGCAGCCCCAGGGTGAACACTGAAGCTTTCTTT.

In nucleotides, the CDR3 is TGCGCCAGCAGCGGGGGGACTAGCGGGGCTTACAATGAGCAGTTCTTC. This gives the protein CASSGGTSGAYNEQFF. The chain combines TRBV5-1 with TRBJ2-1, with 13 bases matching TRBD2. The V and J ends lost 4 bases and 4 bases, in that order; junction bases with no gene match: 5. In germline, CDR1 is SGHRS, CDR2 YFSETQ. CDR3 length: 16 residues.

V and J are TRBV5-4 and TRBJ2-7; D perhaps matches TRBD1 (6 bases). V lost 2 bases, J lost 5 bases, and 17 bases lay in between. The CDR3 has 15 residues. Germline CDR1 and CDR2: SGHNT and YYREEE (reference sequence). CDR3 protein: CASSLLGRGHHEQYF. The CDR3 nucleotides are TGTGCCAGCAGCTTACTGGGCAGGGGTCACCACGAGCAGTACTTC.

In regard to this clone: The sample holds other DNA sequences that translate to the same CDR3. V usage is TRBV27 and J usage is TRBJ1-5; the D gene is possibly TRBD1 (6 bases). The V end lost 6 bases, the J end lost 0 bases, and 9 bases lay between the germline ends. This CDR3 is built from 14 residues. The germline gives CDR1 MNHEY, CDR2 SMNVEV (reference sequence). Here the CDR3 DNA reads TGTGCCAGCAGCCCGGACAGTAGCAATCAGCCCCAGCATTTT. Its translation: CASSPDSSNQPQHF.

The chain employs TRBV29-1 and TRBJ2-7, with a weak D call TRBD1 (6 bases). This CDR3 region has 13 residues. Trimming shortened V by 0 bases and J by 0 bases, and 6 bases separated the two germline ends. The germline V gene encodes CDR1 SQVTM and CDR2 ANQGSEA. DNA for the CDR3: TGCAGCGTTGAAGAACAGGGCTCCTACGAGCAGTACTTC. Its protein product is CSVEEQGSYEQYF.

The chain is built from TRBV18 and TRBJ2-1, with 10 bases that match TRBD2. Germline lookup yields CDR1 KGHSH and CDR2 LQKENI. The V gene end was trimmed by 1 base and the J gene end by 7 bases; junction bases not matched to a gene: 7. This CDR3 is built from 16 residues. The CDR3 DNA reads as TGTGCCAGCTCACCACGTAGACTAGCGGGTGAGAATGAGCAGTTCTTC. Protein sequence: CASSPRRLAGENEQFF. Filled out from reference TRBV18 and TRBJ2-1, the complete variable domain reads NAGVMQNPRHLVRRRGQEARLRCSPMKGHSHVYWYRQLPEEGLKFMVYLQKENIIDESGMPKERFSAEFPKEGPSILRIQQVVRGDSAAYFCASSPRRLAGENEQFFGPGTRLTVL.

This chain connects TRBV28 to TRBJ2-7; 7 bases match TRBD1. The V gene end was trimmed by 4 bases and the J gene end by 1 base; junction bases not matched to a gene: 7. In germline, CDR1 is MDHEN, CDR2 SYDVKM. CDR3 size: 15 residues. The CDR3 sequence: CASSSTGTDSYEQYF. The CDR3 DNA follows: TGTGCCAGCAGTTCCACCGGGACAGATTCCTACGAGCAGTACTTC.

This sequence joins TRBV4-3 and TRBJ1-1; D unresolved. With 0 bases removed from V and 4 bases from J, the gap between germline ends came to 6 bases. Germline CDR1 LGHNA, CDR2 YSLEER. The CDR3 runs 13 residues. The DNA of the CDR3 is TGCGCCAGCAGCCAAGATTCGGGCACTGAAGCTTTCTTT. It encodes CASSQDSGTEAFF.

The DNA of the CDR3 is TGTGCCAGCAGTGGGAGGGGGCGCGAGACCCAGTACTTC. Protein sequence: CASSGRGRETQYF. This chain links TRBV2 with TRBJ2-5; D might be TRBD1 (7 bases). In germline, CDR1 is SNHLY, CDR2 FYNNEI. The CDR3 has 13 residues. The V and J ends lost 4 bases and 5 bases respectively, with 11 bases between them. Full variable domain (missing parts from reference TRBV2 and TRBJ2-5): EPEVTQTPSHQVTQMGQEVILRCVPISNHLYFYWYRQILGQKVEFLVSFYNNEISEKSEIFDDQFSVERPDGSNFTLKIRSTKLEDSAMYFCASSGRGRETQYFGPGTRLLVL.

This rearrangement joins TRBV7-9 to TRBJ2-7, with unresolved D. CDR1 SEHNR and CDR2 FQNEAQ come from the germline V gene (reference sequence). Trimming removed 1 base at V and 6 bases at J, with 10 bases between. The CDR3 sequence is 13 residues long. Written as DNA, the CDR3 is TGTGCCAGCAGCTTAGAGATCTCGGGCGAGCAGTACTTC. It encodes CASSLEISGEQYF.

This rearrangement joins TRBV6-5 to TRBJ2-1; 10 bases map to TRBD2. After removal of 4 bases from V and 4 bases from J, the junction contained 4 bases not matched to a gene. CDR3 length: 15 residues. Germline assignment: CDR1 MNHEY and CDR2 SVGAGI. The CDR3 bases are TGTGCCAGCAGTTCGGGACTAGCGAGTTACAATGAGCAGTTCTTC. Its protein product is CASSSGLASYNEQFF.

The gene calls are TRBV18 and TRBJ1-5, with TRBD1 identical over 11 bases. CDR3 length equals 16 residues. J was trimmed by 7 bases and V by 6 bases; bases with no gene match: 11. The germline CDR1 and CDR2 sequences are KGHSH and LQKENI. The chain's CDR3 is CASSTGTGGSGQPQHF. CDR3 bases: TGTGCCAGCTCGACCGGGACAGGGGGATCAGGCCAGCCCCAGCATTTT.

This chain joins TRBV6-6 and TRBJ1-2; D ambiguous. CDR3 length: 15 amino acids. In germline, CDR1 is MNHNY, CDR2 SVGAGI (reference sequence). The V gene lost 6 bases and the J gene lost 4 bases, with 18 bases spanning the gap. For the CDR3, the DNA is TGTGCCAGCAGCTCTGACCCCGGGGTCAGCTATGGCTACACCTTC. Translating it yields CASSSDPGVSYGYTF.

V is TRBV29-1 and J is TRBJ2-1; the D gene is possibly TRBD1 (5 bases). The CDR3 consists of 14 residues. The germline V gene has CDR1 SQVTM and CDR2 ANQGSEA. V shed 7 bases and J shed 1 base, with 14 bases lying between them. CDR3 loop: CSAQGTMSYNEQFF. The CDR3 nucleotides read TGCAGCGCGCAGGGTACGATGTCCTACAATGAGCAGTTCTTC.

The J gene is TRBJ1-2, the V gene TRBV28, with 7 nucleotides matching TRBD1. V lost 8 bases and J lost 3; bases outside the gene matches: 12. Per germline, CDR1 MDHEN and CDR2 SYDVKM. This CDR3 has 15 residues. CDR3 in amino acids: CASRRGGQEYYGYTF. CDR3 DNA sequence: TGTGCCAGCCGACGTGGCGGACAGGAGTACTATGGCTACACCTTC.